The clone carrying this T cell receptor (beta chain) was recorded many times. The sample originates from a study of human T cells and chemical hapten exposure. Study in general: The upper back received 0.01% DPC by patch testing, with results read at 6 days.

Time point here: pre-sensitization, week 0. Specified treatment: therapeutic diphenylcyclopropenone sensitization with weekly scalp DPC. With 6 bases clipped from V and 7 bases from J, the junction kept 9 bases outside the gene matches. This CDR3 contains 14 residues. Germline V gene data show CDR1 as SGHTA and CDR2 as FQGTGA. TCRdb recomputed calls from the RACE reads with MiXCR, one row per CDR3 protein. Here the sample spans roughly 100,000 distinct CDR3 sequences, 10% to 13% being singletons. Specimen: whole blood, collected in connection with sensitization to the hapten diphenylcyclopropenone (DPC). The source of this sequence is a woman aged 55-75 years with alopecia areata. Some clones in this sample may be carry-over from other donors' samples. This sequence joins TRBV7-3 and TRBJ1-5; TRBD1 matches at 7 bases. The CDR3 loop reads CASRHRGFLQPQHF. The DNA of the CDR3 is TGTGCCAGCAGGCACAGGGGATTCCTGCAGCCCCAGCATTTT.